This T cell receptor beta chain comes out of a study of T cells in Graves' hyperthyroidism and ophthalmopathy (dated by TCRdb to between 2018 and 2020). Regarding the research as a whole: Peripheral blood was sampled at the time of initial diagnosis, prior to any treatment. TCR V-J signatures able to tell the groups apart were searched for in a discovery cohort of approximately 95 patients, of whom over 40 had Graves' ophthalmopathy and under 65 had stable Graves' hyperthyroidism. Following sampling, methimazole starting at 30 mg daily was given to hyperthyroidism patients, and high-dose intravenous methylprednisolone was given to ophthalmopathy patients. An independent validation cohort of 18 to 20 hyperthyroidism patients and approximately 15 patients who later progressed to ophthalmopathy tested prospective prediction of ophthalmopathy. The paper describes TCR Vbeta CDR3 sequencing of 120 to 150 peripheral blood samples, made up of 43 ophthalmopathy patients, over 70 hyperthyroidism patients and 17 progressor patients. For training and testing, the 100 or so patients in the discovery cohort were randomly divided in a 7:3 ratio. The study also compared thyroid tissue and blood T-cell repertoires from several Graves' hyperthyroidism patients. Points the paper makes about the study in general: Sample size was not statistically predetermined, and investigators were not blinded to group allocation. In validation, the model predicted progression to ophthalmopathy with just under 71% sensitivity and 72.22% specificity, a median of 6.5 months before onset. A model built on a 13 V-J signature distinguished ophthalmopathy from stable hyperthyroidism, reaching around 87% sensitivity and about 81% specificity in cross-validation and 80%/75% in testing. Most expanded thyroid clonotypes (frequency above 0.001) were also detected in blood, a finding suggesting that blood repertoires may reflect thyroid immune responses.

Hyperthyroidism patients were aged 18 to 65 years and newly diagnosed, with disease duration of less than 2 months. Patients with uncontrolled infections, other autoimmune diseases, pregnancy or lactation were excluded. Diagnoses were based on clinical symptoms, serum thyroxine and TRAb, thyroid ultrasound and orbital computed tomography. Blood from progressor patients was collected at the time of first diagnosis with hyperthyroidism, before any ophthalmopathy symptoms had appeared. Ficoll-Paque density gradient centrifugation was used to isolate PBMCs from around 10 ml of fresh peripheral blood. Progressor patients were initially diagnosed with Graves' hyperthyroidism and developed ophthalmopathy during follow-up. Trizol reagent was used to extract total RNA, and RNA quality was then checked on an Agilent 2100 Bioanalyzer. Amplification of TCR beta CDR3 regions was carried out from RNA transcripts. A first-round RT-PCR of the TCR CDR3 used the HTBI primer set with the Qiagen OneStep RT-PCR kit. Libraries were constructed in a second round of multiplex PCR, after which size selection and purification were performed. Sequencing of the libraries was done on an Illumina HiSeq2000 using paired-end 100 bp reads. In the source study's methods: Raw data were processed with SOAPnuke, discarding reads with adapters, uncalled bases, mean Phred below 15, or no exact constant-primer or identifier match. High-quality paired reads were merged using COPE v1.2.5, and each unique nucleotide sequence was defined as a clonotype. MiTCR v1.1 was used to align the clonotypes against IMGT TRBV, TRBD and TRBJ reference segments. Analysis was restricted to V-J combinations with a frequency above 0.0001, which covered about 99% of repertoires. The TCS score was defined as F50 (clonal expansion) divided by E x V (chaos), with BLOSUM62-based TCRdist calculated between CDR3 peptides within each V-J. Welch's t-statistics and random forest reduced around 550 V-J features to 10 to 15, which were used in a naive Bayes classifier (R e1071). TCRdb trimmed the raw reads at Q25, called clones with MiXCR and kept productive beta chains. Entries are consolidated by CDR3 protein sequence, retaining the most common genes and DNA. These V and J calls rely on TCRdb rather than the paper's analysis. Recorded for this sample are hundreds of thousands of distinct CDR3 sequences; over 15% of them occurred a single time. The ten top clones hold 16% of the sample.

On this clonotype: This clone's antigen is unknown. Qualities for individual bases were not recorded, and no much larger clone is one base off.

Compared with germline, V lacks 3 bases and J lacks 0 bases; bases without a gene match: 7. CDR1 and CDR2, per the germline V gene, are SGHDT and YYEEEE. The CDR3 numbers 18 residues from cysteine through phenylalanine. The retained sequence is limited to the CDR3, 54 bases, with the frame set at the first base. The V and J genes are TRBV5-6 and TRBJ2-3; 13 nucleotides in the junction match TRBD2. The sequenced material came from blood. This clonotype was sampled from a woman between 50 and 59 years old with Graves' hyperthyroidism that later progressed to Graves' ophthalmopathy. The sequenced DNA is TGTGCCAGCAGCTCGGGACTAGCGGGGTTTACTAGCACAGATACGCAGTATTTT. This encodes CASSSGLAGFTSTDTQYF.